Below, 25 T cell receptor beta chains from the same sample are listed, as sequenced in a study of cytomegalovirus exposure and HLA in healthy donors. The PCR employed 60 Vbeta primers together with 13 Jbeta primers. Produced via immunoSEQ multiplex PCR; TCRdb's table is partial and in-frame only. The repertoire has under 170,000 clones, 79% of them found once; the top ten carry roughly 6%. Sequencing was carried out using PBMCs. The origin of the receptors is a man aged 45 to 65 in good health and CMV-seropositive.

The J gene is TRBJ2-1, the V gene TRBV5-8; perhaps TRBD1 as D (5 bases). V was clipped by 5 bases and J by 1 base, with 16 bases between them. The CDR3 is made up of 16 amino acids. Germline CDR1 reads SGHTS; CDR2 reads YDEGEE. The CDR3: CASRGLGGFSYNEQFF. DNA for the CDR3: TGTGCCAGCAGGGGGCTAGGCGGATTTTCCTACAATGAGCAGTTCTTC.

Written as DNA, the CDR3 is TGTGCCAGCCTAAATAGCGGGTTCTCCTACAATGAGCAGTTCTTC. Translation gives CASLNSGFSYNEQFF. The gene calls are TRBV2 and TRBJ2-1, with 7 bases identical to TRBD2. The length of the CDR3 is 15 residues. From germline, CDR1 is SNHLY and CDR2 FYNNEI. Trimming at V came to 8 bases and at J to 0 bases, leaving 7 bases not matched to a gene.

With regard to this clone: At one end the junction does not follow the germline gene, possibly because of a read error. J is TRBJ2-5 and V is TRBV10-3; 7 nucleotides agree with TRBD1. The CDR3 loop spans 13 amino acids. The germline V gene has CDR1 ENHRY and CDR2 SYGVKD. CDR3 sequence (DNA): TGTGCCATCAGGAGGGACAGCCAAGAAACCCAGTACTTC. Translating it yields CAIRRDSQETQYF.

This sequence joins TRBV5-1 and TRBJ2-1, with D hard to call. Trimming shortened V by 0 bases and J by 8 bases, and 6 bases separated the two germline ends. The CDR3 runs 12 residues. Germline CDR1 reads SGHRS; CDR2 reads YFSETQ. The CDR3: CASSLGFDEQFF. The CDR3 coding sequence is TGCGCCAGCAGCTTGGGTTTCGATGAGCAGTTCTTC.

This clone was observed a handful of times. The chain carries TRBV19 and TRBJ2-1, with D hard to call. The V gene lost 5 bases and the J gene lost 6 bases, with 11 bases spanning the gap. This CDR3 region has 13 residues. The germline CDR1 and CDR2 sequences are LNHDA and SQIVND (reference sequence). CDR3: CASSPPAVNEQFF. DNA for the CDR3: TGTGCCAGTAGTCCCCCGGCGGTCAATGAGCAGTTCTTC.

This chain joins TRBV30 and TRBJ1-2; D gene unclear. This CDR3 region has 13 residues. Germline-derived CDR1 and CDR2 are GTSNPN and SVGIG (reference sequence). V lost 0 bases and J lost 4, with 9 bases in between. The CDR3 sequence is CAWSVTAGYGYTF. DNA for the CDR3: TGTGCCTGGAGTGTAACGGCAGGCTATGGCTACACCTTC.

This clone showed up just once. The J gene is TRBJ1-2, the V gene TRBV6-1, with no clear D. Per the germline V gene, CDR1 is MNHNS and CDR2 is SASEGT. CDR3 length: 12 residues. Trimming took 0 bases from V and 7 from J, leaving 6 bases between them. CDR3 coding DNA: TGTGCCAGCAGTGAAGCCTTGAGTGGCTACACCTTC. This codes for CASSEALSGYTF.

The chain carries TRBV19 and TRBJ2-5; 7 nucleotides agree with TRBD1. The end of the DNA aligns better with TRBJ2-7, so the J call may be wrong. The CDR3 loop spans 13 amino acids. Germline assignment: CDR1 LNHDA and CDR2 SQIVND (reference sequence). The DNA of the CDR3 is TGTGCCAGTAGTATCCCGACAGGGAGCGAGCAGTACTTC. This translates into CASSIPTGSEQYF.

The genes are TRBV4-1 and TRBJ2-2; D gene uncertain. The V gene's germline CDR1 is MGHRA and CDR2 YSYEKL. V dropped 2 bases and J dropped 0 bases, with 13 bases sitting between them. The CDR3 runs 17 residues. CDR3 amino acids: CASSQSQRLANTGELFF. CDR3 nucleotides: TGCGCCAGCAGCCAATCTCAGCGTCTGGCGAACACCGGGGAGCTGTTTTTT.

The chain is built from TRBV6-6 and TRBJ2-1; 7 bases are a match to TRBD1. Germline trimming cut 5 bases from V and 16 bases from J; bases unmatched to any gene: 11. CDR3 length equals 12 residues. Looked up from germline, CDR1 is MNHNY and CDR2 is SVGAGI (reference sequence). Here the CDR3 reads CASSTTGETRFF. In DNA form, the CDR3 reads TGTGCCAGCAGTACTACAGGGGAAACCCGCTTCTTC.

V usage is TRBV11-2 and J usage is TRBJ2-7; unclear D gene. The V gene's germline CDR1 is SGHAT and CDR2 FQNNGV. V lost 2 bases and J 2 bases, leaving 10 bases between the germline ends. CDR3 length: 14 amino acids. CDR3 region: CASSLRRGTYEQYF. CDR3 coding DNA: TGTGCCAGCAGCTTACGCAGAGGCACCTACGAGCAGTACTTC.

This clone was picked up a small number of times. The chain recombines TRBV2 with TRBJ1-2, with 7 bases identical to TRBD1. The trim removed 2 bases at V and 8 bases at J, leaving 2 bases unmatched. The CDR3 is made up of 12 amino acids. From germline, CDR1 is SNHLY and CDR2 FYNNEI. The CDR3 protein is CASSETTGGYTF. DNA of the CDR3: TGTGCCAGCAGTGAAACGACAGGGGGCTACACCTTC.

The V and J genes are TRBV2 and TRBJ2-1; TRBD1 matches 7 bases. V shed 6 bases and J 4 bases; nucleotides not matched to a gene: 3. The CDR3 is 13 amino acids. The germline gives CDR1 SNHLY, CDR2 FYNNEI. The CDR3 DNA reads as TGTGCCAGCAGGAGGGACAGTTACAATGAGCAGTTCTTC. It translates to CASRRDSYNEQFF.

On this clone itself: Germline is not matched at one junction end, which may reflect a read error. The chain recombines TRBV7-9 with TRBJ1-4; 7 nucleotides align to TRBD1. The CDR3 extends over 15 amino acids. The germline CDR1 and CDR2 sequences are SEHNR and FQNEAQ (reference sequence). CDR3 amino acids: CSSSSLRQGFVKLFF. The CDR3 nucleotides are TGTTCCAGCAGCTCGCTCAGACAGGGTTTCGTAAAACTGTTTTTT.

This rearrangement joins TRBV5-1 to TRBJ2-5; 8 bases agree with TRBD2. Germline CDR1 and CDR2: SGHRS and YFSETQ. J gave up 0 bases and V 6 bases, and 7 bases lay outside the gene matches. The CDR3 is made up of 15 amino acids. The CDR3 protein is CASNKRESNQETQYF. The DNA of the CDR3 is TGCGCCAGCAACAAGCGGGAGTCGAACCAAGAGACCCAGTACTTC.

The V call is TRBV6-1, the J call TRBJ2-5; TRBD1 is a possible D gene (6 bases). Matching the DNA end better, TRBJ2-7 makes the J call doubtful. CDR1 and CDR2 from the germline V gene are MNHNS and SASEGT. This CDR3 has 15 amino acids. This chain's CDR3 is CASSEIGTSAYEQYF. The CDR3 region has the DNA TGTGCCAGCAGTGAAATAGGGACATCGGCTTACGAGCAGTACTTC.

This chain links TRBV11-2 with TRBJ1-4, with 11 nucleotides matching TRBD1. Germline V gives CDR1 SGHAT, CDR2 FQNNGV. V lost 3 bases to trimming and J lost 3 bases; unmatched junction nucleotides: 3. The CDR3 sequence is 16 residues long. The CDR3 region has the DNA TGTGCCAGCAGCTTCGGACAGGGGGCGGCTAATGAAAAACTGTTTTTT. It yields the protein CASSFGQGAANEKLFF. Full variable domain (remainder filled in from reference TRBV11-2 and TRBJ1-4): EAGVAQSPRYKIIEKRQSVAFWCNPISGHATLYWYQQILGQGPKLLIQFQNNGVVDDSQLPKDRFSAERLKGVDSTLKIQPAKLEDSAVYLCASSFGQGAANEKLFFGSGTQLSVL.

V and J are TRBV27 and TRBJ2-1; possible D gene TRBD2, 5 bases. CDR3 length: 16 amino acids. Germline-derived CDR1 and CDR2 are MNHEY and SMNVEV (reference sequence). The V gene lost 3 bases and the J gene lost 6 bases, with 18 bases spanning the gap. Here the CDR3 DNA reads TGTGCCAGCAGTTTGCGGACCCCCGCGGGTATCAATGAGCAGTTCTTC. Amino acids: CASSLRTPAGINEQFF.

The CDR3 DNA is TGCGCCAGCAGCGAAAGGAGGGGAACCGGGGAGACCCAGTACTTC. This encodes CASSERRGTGETQYF. The chain combines TRBV10-2 with TRBJ2-5, with a weak D call TRBD2 (6 bases). The CDR3 covers 15 residues. V was cut by 6 bases and J by 5 bases, with 19 bases left in between. Germline V CDR1 and CDR2: WSHSY, SAAADI.

The rearrangement joins TRBV29-1 to TRBJ2-7; 14 bases are a match to TRBD2. The CDR3 is 22 amino acids. Unmatched junction bases numbered 27, after V lost 5 bases and J lost 3 bases. The germline CDR1 and CDR2 sequences are SQVTM and ANQGSEA. The CDR3 here is CSVRVLGSGTSGRISLLYEQYF. CDR3 DNA sequence: TGCAGCGTTCGAGTCCTCGGGTCGGGGACTAGCGGGAGAATTTCGCTCCTCTACGAGCAGTACTTC.

V and J are TRBV10-3 and TRBJ1-4; 7 positions agree with TRBD1. The CDR3 is 14 residues long. Per the germline V gene, CDR1 is ENHRY and CDR2 is SYGVKD. V dropped 6 bases and J dropped 7; count of bases not matched to a gene: 8. In DNA form, the CDR3 reads TGTGCCATCAGGGCTAGGGGGCGCGGTGAAAAACTGTTTTTT. This gives the protein CAIRARGRGEKLFF.

The CDR3 loop is CASSLKSSYEQYF. The CDR3 DNA is TGTGCCAGCAGTTTAAAGAGCTCCTACGAGCAGTACTTC. The V call is TRBV6-5, the J call TRBJ2-7; D unresolved. The germline V and J ends were trimmed by 4 bases and 0 bases, with 7 bases remaining between them. The germline CDR1 and CDR2 sequences are MNHEY and SVGAGI. The CDR3 is made up of 13 amino acids.

This clone was detected only a few times. The rearrangement uses TRBV10-3 and TRBJ2-2; TRBD1 matches 9 bases. The ends lost 8 bases at V and 4 bases at J; junction bases unmatched: 11. This CDR3 is 16 amino acids long. Germline CDR1 ENHRY, CDR2 SYGVKD. In DNA, the CDR3 is TGTGCCATCGGTACCGGGACAGGGCTGGGCACCGGGGAGCTGTTTTTT. Protein product: CAIGTGTGLGTGELFF.

The CDR3 region is CASSELVTGELFF. The CDR3 DNA reads as TGTGCCAGCAGTGAATTAGTCACCGGGGAGCTGTTTTTT. The chain has TRBV6-1 and TRBJ2-2; D unclear. The CDR3 extends over 13 amino acids. Trimming pared 2 bases from V and 4 bases from J, leaving 5 bases between. Germline V gives CDR1 MNHNS, CDR2 SASEGT.

This chain links TRBV6-5 with TRBJ1-1; no definite D call. Germline CDR1 MNHEY, CDR2 SVGAGI. The CDR3 spans 15 residues. Deletions cut 6 bases from V and 0 bases from J, with 14 bases between. This CDR3 reads CASRNPNNMNTEAFF. Written as DNA, the CDR3 is TGTGCCAGCAGAAACCCCAACAACATGAACACTGAAGCTTTCTTT.